Shown below are 8 T cell receptor beta chains from a single sample sequenced in a study of blood T cell repertoires in COVID-19. The repertoire was sequenced with immunoSEQ multiplex PCR; TCRdb's copy has only in-frame clones and lacks some. This table has about 150,000 clones, 80% to 90% appearing once. The sequenced sample consisted of peripheral blood. These receptors were collected from a woman aged 80 or older with acute or convalescent COVID-19.

This clone is a singleton in its sample. V usage is TRBV7-2 and J usage is TRBJ1-1; D is ambiguous. The CDR3 consists of 14 residues. Germline V gives CDR1 SGHTA, CDR2 FQGNSA. V lost 3 bases, J lost 11 bases, and 19 bases lay in between. DNA for the CDR3: TGTGCCAGCAGCTTTGAGACCGTGTCCCGGGTGGCTTTCTTT. This translates into CASSFETVSRVAFF.

The count of this clone is one. The chain joins TRBV11-3 to TRBJ2-5; D might be TRBD1 (6 bases). The CDR3 has 14 amino acids. Germline values: CDR1 SGHNT, CDR2 YENEEA. V shed 4 bases and J shed 5 bases, with 14 bases lying between them. The CDR3 nucleotides are TGTGCCAGCAGCTACGGATCAAGGGGGGAGACCCAGTACTTC. It codes for CASSYGSRGETQYF.

Worth noting for this clone: Other DNA sequences in the same sample also yield this CDR3. The rearrangement links TRBV11-2 to TRBJ2-7, with 8 nucleotides matching TRBD2. V shed 0 bases and J 3 bases; nucleotides not matched to a gene: 4. This CDR3 is built from 15 residues. Germline assignment: CDR1 SGHAT and CDR2 FQNNGV. The CDR3 spells CASSLDSGLDYEQYF. The CDR3 DNA follows: TGTGCCAGCAGCTTAGATTCGGGACTAGACTACGAGCAGTACTTC. Variable domain in full (rest from reference TRBV11-2 and TRBJ2-7): EAGVAQSPRYKIIEKRQSVAFWCNPISGHATLYWYQQILGQGPKLLIQFQNNGVVDDSQLPKDRFSAERLKGVDSTLKIQPAKLEDSAVYLCASSLDSGLDYEQYFGPGTRLTVT.

The DNA of the CDR3 is TGTGCCAGCAGCTTAGCCGGGCGGGCCTATGGCTACACCTTC. Translated: CASSLAGRAYGYTF. V and J are TRBV7-2 and TRBJ1-2; D not resolved. The V and J ends lost 0 bases and 4 bases respectively, with 9 bases between them. Germline-derived CDR1 and CDR2 are SGHTA and FQGNSA. The CDR3 runs to 14 residues.

The DNA for the CDR3 is TGCGCCAGCAGCCAAGATCCACCGGGACAGGGGGGGTTCAAAGCTTTCTTT. Translating it yields CASSQDPPGQGGFKAFF. The chain combines TRBV4-1 with TRBJ1-1, with TRBD1 matching 11 bases. The trim removed 0 bases at V and 9 bases at J, leaving 12 bases unmatched. The CDR3 has 17 amino acids. CDR1 is MGHRA and CDR2 is YSYEKL in the germline V gene.

V gene TRBV27 combines with J gene TRBJ2-7, with 9 positions matching TRBD1. V dropped 4 bases and J dropped 5; count of bases not matched to a gene: 6. CDR3 length equals 14 residues. Looked up from germline, CDR1 is MNHEY and CDR2 is SMNVEV (reference sequence). DNA of the CDR3: TGTGCCAGCAGTTCCCGGGACAGGGCTCACGAGCAGTACTTC. It codes for CASSSRDRAHEQYF.

This sequence joins TRBV7-2 and TRBJ2-7; D is perhaps TRBD2 (6 bases). This CDR3 has 19 residues. CDR1 is SGHTA, CDR2 FQGNSA, per germline. The V gene lost 6 bases and the J gene lost 2 bases, with 29 bases spanning the gap. Here the CDR3 reads CASREPDSSGEANPYEQYF. CDR3 sequence (DNA): TGTGCCAGCAGGGAGCCTGATTCGTCGGGGGAGGCCAACCCCTACGAGCAGTACTTC.

This clone was seen a single time. This sequence joins TRBV2 and TRBJ1-5; 11 positions match TRBD1. Germline CDR1 is SNHLY and CDR2 is FYNNEI. V gave up 0 bases and J gave up 7 bases; unmatched junction bases: 5. The CDR3 spans 16 residues. CDR3 region: CASSEARTGGGQPQHF. CDR3 sequence (DNA): TGTGCCAGCAGTGAAGCCCGGACAGGGGGCGGGCAGCCCCAGCATTTT.